Listed here is a single TCR beta chain. What it binds is not known. These data come from a study of PD-1 blockade in classical Hodgkin lymphoma. About the study: Each patient was given nivolumab 3 mg/kg through a vein every 2 weeks. Study results and limitations: Exclusion removed patients who began nivolumab under 1 year after ASCT. Whoever responded completely had baseline diversity much like that seen in newly diagnosed patients. Repertoire difference causes, possibly disease activity or prior therapy, remain undefined.

Every patient had relapsed following autologous stem cell transplantation, and cohorts differed in brentuximab vedotin exposure. Trimming removed 3 bases from V and 4 bases from J; junction bases left unmatched: 6. CDR3 length equals 14 residues. Per the germline V gene, CDR1 is SGHTA and CDR2 is FQGNSA. Using immunoSEQ multiplex PCR, the repertoire was profiled, and TCRdb retains in-frame clones only, with some absent. The sample yields 100,000 or so clones, about 89% seen once. This receptor was identified in a human donor with classical Hodgkin lymphoma. The sequences come from peripheral blood mononuclear cells (PBMCs), collected before the second cycle of nivolumab. V is TRBV7-2 and J is TRBJ2-7, with 7 bases aligning to TRBD2. CDR3 region: CASSLEGGTYEQYF. CDR3 DNA sequence: TGTGCCAGCAGCTTGGAGGGAGGGACGTACGAGCAGTACTTC.